These 25 T cell receptor beta chains were sequenced from one sample in a study of CD8 T cells in ankylosing spondylitis. Using its own MiXCR run on the 5' RACE reads, TCRdb lists one record per CDR3 protein. This repertoire shows some 140,000 distinct CDR3 sequences, 7.3% found once; its top ten account for roughly 12%. The sample taken for sequencing was blood, either unsorted or a sorted T cell fraction (not recorded which). The receptors derive from a female donor with ankylosing spondylitis or in good health (not recorded which).

This clonotype occurred many times. V usage is TRBV6-2 or TRBV6-3 and J usage is TRBJ1-2; unclear D gene. The V and J ends lost 0 bases and 6 bases respectively, with 8 bases between them. CDR1 is MNHEY, CDR2 SVGEGT, per germline. The CDR3 runs to 13 residues. As DNA, the CDR3 is TGTGCCAGCAGTTACTCTGGGATAGATGGCTACACCTTC. It encodes CASSYSGIDGYTF.

Ten or more counts support this clonotype. V usage is TRBV5-1 and J usage is TRBJ2-3; D possibly corresponds to TRBD1 (6 bases). V was pared by 0 bases and J by 6 bases, with 8 bases between. The CDR3 is made up of 13 amino acids. Germline-derived CDR1 and CDR2 are SGHRS and YFSETQ. Here the CDR3 reads CASSLDRADTQYF. As DNA, the CDR3 is TGCGCCAGCAGCTTGGACAGGGCGGATACGCAGTATTTT.

This clonotype showed up many times. This chain uses TRBV5-1 with TRBJ2-1; D unresolved. The CDR3 consists of 11 residues. Germline CDR1 reads SGHRS; CDR2 reads YFSETQ. V shed 1 base and J shed 8 bases, with 4 bases lying between them. CDR3 sequence reads: CASSLFDEQFF. The CDR3 nucleotides read TGCGCCAGCAGCTTGTTTGATGAGCAGTTCTTC.

This clonotype was recorded at least ten times. The chain combines TRBV10-3 with TRBJ1-1; 11 positions agree with TRBD1. Germline V gives CDR1 ENHRY, CDR2 SYGVKD. V gave up 8 bases and J gave up 3 bases; unmatched junction bases: 2. The CDR3 length is 13 residues. The CDR3 region has the DNA TGTGCCATCGGACAGGGGGCGGACACTGAAGCTTTCTTT. It yields the protein CAIGQGADTEAFF.

This clonotype was detected many times. The CDR3 DNA follows: TGTGCCAGCAGTGACAGAGCCTATGGCTACACCTTC. Residues: CASSDRAYGYTF. V usage is TRBV6-5 and J usage is TRBJ1-2; possible D gene TRBD1, 5 bases. Germline CDR1 MNHEY, CDR2 SVGAGI. The V and J ends lost 5 bases and 4 bases respectively, with 8 bases between them. This CDR3 region has 12 residues.

This clonotype showed up many times. In DNA form, the CDR3 reads TGTGCCAGCAGTCTCCTGGGGCAGGGGGCAGATACGCAGTATTTT. It codes for CASSLLGQGADTQYF. The chain is built from TRBV25-1 and TRBJ2-3, with 7 bases aligning to TRBD1. Germline CDR1 and CDR2: MGHDK and SYGVNS. The CDR3 totals 15 residues. Trimming at V came to 5 bases and at J to 4 bases, leaving 9 bases not matched to a gene.

The sample holds many counts of this clonotype. This rearrangement joins TRBV9 to TRBJ2-7; a possible D gene is TRBD1 (6 bases). The V and J ends lost 2 bases and 4 bases respectively, with 13 bases between them. The length of the CDR3 is 14 residues. The germline CDR1 and CDR2 sequences are SGDLS and YYNGEE. This chain's CDR3 is CASSVDRTGYEQYF. Here the CDR3 DNA reads TGTGCCAGCAGCGTGGACCGAACAGGGTACGAGCAGTACTTC.

Ten or more counts support this clonotype. The V and J genes are TRBV2 and TRBJ1-2; D is unclear. V lost 7 bases to trimming and J lost 6 bases, with 12 bases between them. The CDR3 has 12 residues. CDR1 and CDR2 (germline): SNHLY, FYNNEI. The CDR3 reads CASTFTEDGYTF. The CDR3 region has the DNA TGTGCCAGCACTTTCACGGAGGATGGCTACACCTTC.

This clonotype was counted many times. The V gene is TRBV12-5, the J gene TRBJ2-7; D possibly corresponds to TRBD2 (7 bases). V lost 10 bases and J 6 bases, leaving 19 bases between the germline ends. The CDR3 consists of 13 residues. Germline V gene sequence: CDR1 LGHNT, CDR2 FRNRAP. As DNA, the CDR3 is TGTGCTAACCAGGGGACTACTCGGGGCGAGCAGTACTTC. The encoded protein is CANQGTTRGEQYF.

This clonotype was seen ten or more times. In DNA form, the CDR3 reads TGTGCCAGCAGCCAGGGGGGCACATACTACGAGCAGTACTTC. It encodes CASSQGGTYYEQYF. V is TRBV3-1 and J is TRBJ2-7; D assignment may be TRBD1 or TRBD2 (6 bases each). Looked up from germline, CDR1 is LGHDT and CDR2 is YNNKEL (reference sequence). Trimming shortened V by 3 bases and J by 3 bases, and 12 bases separated the two germline ends. This CDR3 contains 14 residues.

This clonotype has ten or more counts. The V call is TRBV6-5, the J call TRBJ1-5, with a tentative D call TRBD1 (6 bases). V shed 4 bases and J shed 1 base, with 8 bases lying between them. The CDR3 spans 14 residues. Germline-derived CDR1 and CDR2 are MNHEY and SVGAGI. CDR3 sequence reads: CASSLQGSNQPQHF. The CDR3 DNA is TGTGCCAGCAGTTTACAGGGCAGCAATCAGCCCCAGCATTTT.

Many counts were recorded for this clonotype. The chain links TRBV5-1 to TRBJ2-1, with D tentatively TRBD1 or TRBD2 (5 bases each). V was trimmed by 1 base and J by 2 bases, leaving 16 bases between them. Germline lookup yields CDR1 SGHRS and CDR2 YFSETQ. The CDR3 has 17 residues. The CDR3 DNA reads TGCGCCAGCAGCTTGACACCCGGGACGGGGACCTACAATGAGCAGTTCTTC. Its protein product is CASSLTPGTGTYNEQFF.

This clonotype was counted at least ten times. V gene TRBV20-1 combines with J gene TRBJ2-1; tentative D call: TRBD2 (6 bases). Looked up from germline, CDR1 is DFQATT and CDR2 is SNEGSKA (reference sequence). V dropped 3 bases and J dropped 8 bases, with 17 bases sitting between them. The CDR3 has 14 residues. The CDR3 region has the DNA TGCAGTGCTAGCGGGACTCCCGGTTGGGATGAGCAGTTCTTC. Amino acid sequence: CSASGTPGWDEQFF.

There are many counts of this clonotype. This sequence joins TRBV4-3 and TRBJ2-7; unclear D gene. The length of the CDR3 is 15 residues. Trimming shortened V by 0 bases and J by 0 bases, and 9 bases separated the two germline ends. Germline loops: CDR1 LGHNA, CDR2 YSLEER. The CDR3 loop reads CASSQDSSSSYEQYF. The CDR3 DNA reads as TGCGCCAGCAGCCAAGATAGCTCAAGCTCCTACGAGCAGTACTTC.

This clonotype was observed many times. V and J are TRBV12-3 or TRBV12-4 and TRBJ2-7, with 8 bases lining up with TRBD1. With 7 bases clipped from V and 8 bases from J, the junction kept 10 bases outside the gene matches. The CDR3 runs to 13 residues. The DNA of the CDR3 is TGTGCCAGCACTGGGGCAGGGGGCGCCAAGCAGTACTTC. It specifies CASTGAGGAKQYF.

This rearrangement joins TRBV5-1 to TRBJ2-7; no clear D. The germline V gene has CDR1 SGHRS and CDR2 YFSETQ. The V end lost 0 bases, the J end lost 3 bases, and 7 bases lay between the germline ends. This CDR3 region has 13 residues. The CDR3 bases are TGCGCCAGCAGCTTGGTTCCGAGCTACGAGCAGTACTTC. This codes for CASSLVPSYEQYF.

This clonotype was counted many times. The rearrangement uses TRBV6-2 or TRBV6-3 and TRBJ2-7, with 8 bases lining up with TRBD2. The CDR3 runs to 15 residues. Trimming at V came to 7 bases and at J to 0 bases, leaving 8 bases not matched to a gene. Germline V gene lookup returns CDR1 MNHEY and CDR2 SVGEGT. The DNA for the CDR3 is TGTGCCAGCACCGAGCGGGGGTCTAACTCCTACGAGCAGTACTTC. Translating it yields CASTERGSNSYEQYF.

The genes are TRBV6-2 or TRBV6-3 and TRBJ1-2, with D uncertain. Trimming shortened V by 6 bases and J by 10 bases, and 21 bases separated the two germline ends. This CDR3 comprises 14 residues. Per germline, CDR1 MNHEY and CDR2 SVGEGT. In DNA form, the CDR3 reads TGTGCCAGCAGAGATGGGAGAACCCGAGAATCCTACACCTTC. Translated: CASRDGRTRESYTF.

This clonotype came up many times. The genes are TRBV4-1 and TRBJ1-1; D gene uncertain. V gave up 4 bases and J gave up 1 base, with 10 bases separating them. Germline lookup yields CDR1 MGHRA and CDR2 YSYEKL. The CDR3 totals 14 residues. The CDR3 loop is CASSPRVANTEAFF. The DNA of the CDR3 is TGCGCCAGCAGCCCGCGGGTAGCGAACACTGAAGCTTTCTTT.

This clonotype came up many times. The chain links TRBV20-1 to TRBJ2-5; D is perhaps TRBD2 (7 bases). The CDR3 totals 16 residues. The V end was cut by 6 bases, the J end by 3 bases, with 23 bases between. Germline V gene data show CDR1 as DFQATT and CDR2 as SNEGSKA (reference sequence). CDR3 sequence: CSATPDGGGAKETQYF. CDR3 DNA: TGCAGTGCAACTCCCGATGGTGGGGGGGCTAAAGAGACCCAGTACTTC.

In this sample, this clonotype turned up a few times. V usage is TRBV7-2 and J usage is TRBJ2-5, with 9 bases fitting TRBD1. Germline values: CDR1 SGHTA, CDR2 FQGNSA. The V and J ends lost 4 bases and 5 bases, in that order; junction bases with no gene match: 8. CDR3 length equals 15 residues. The CDR3 nucleotides are TGTGCCAGCAGCTCCCAGGGACAGGGTAGGGAGACCCAGTACTTC. It codes for CASSSQGQGRETQYF.

The sample holds many counts of this clonotype. The chain joins TRBV5-1 to TRBJ2-1; D is unresolved. The CDR3 runs to 14 residues. V was clipped by 2 bases and J by 0 bases, with 6 bases between them. The germline gives CDR1 SGHRS, CDR2 YFSETQ. The CDR3: CASSLQSSYNEQFF. CDR3 in DNA: TGCGCCAGCAGCTTACAGAGCTCCTACAATGAGCAGTTCTTC.

In its sample, this clonotype was seen many times. The V call is TRBV20-1, the J call TRBJ2-3; 12 bases agree with TRBD2. J was trimmed by 6 bases and V by 5 bases; bases with no gene match: 0. The CDR3 is 12 amino acids. CDR1 and CDR2 from the germline V gene are DFQATT and SNEGSKA (reference sequence). The CDR3 is CSAGTSGDTQYF. The CDR3 DNA reads as TGCAGTGCTGGGACTAGCGGGGATACGCAGTATTTT.

This clonotype has at least ten counts. The V gene is TRBV15, the J gene TRBJ1-4; weak D call: TRBD1 (6 bases). There are 18 residues in the CDR3. Trimming pared 0 bases from V and 10 bases from J, leaving 24 bases between. Germline CDR1 LNHNV, CDR2 YYDKDF (reference sequence). DNA of the CDR3: TGTGCCACCAGCAGAGATCGGGGACAAGGAGGCCCAGAGGGAAAACTGTTTTTT. This sequence encodes CATSRDRGQGGPEGKLFF.

This clonotype was counted ten times or more. The gene calls are TRBV28 and TRBJ2-5, with 8 bases that match TRBD2. Losses at the gene ends were 1 base for V and 0 bases for J; bases not matched to a gene: 7. The CDR3 covers 17 residues. The germline CDR1 and CDR2 sequences are MDHEN and SYDVKM. CDR3 loop: CASSLSFQRGYQETQYF. In nucleotides, the CDR3 is TGTGCCAGCAGTTTATCGTTCCAGCGGGGGTACCAAGAGACCCAGTACTTC.